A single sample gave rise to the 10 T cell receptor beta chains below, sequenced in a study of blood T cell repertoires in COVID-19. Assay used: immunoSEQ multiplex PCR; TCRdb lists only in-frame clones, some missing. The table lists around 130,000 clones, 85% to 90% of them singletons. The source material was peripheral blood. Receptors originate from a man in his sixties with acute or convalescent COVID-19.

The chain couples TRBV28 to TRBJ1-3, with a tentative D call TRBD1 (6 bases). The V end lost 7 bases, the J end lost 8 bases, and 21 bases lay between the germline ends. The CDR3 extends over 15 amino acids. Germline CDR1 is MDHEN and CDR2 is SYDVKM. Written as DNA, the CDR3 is TGTGCCAGCAAGTACGGGACACCGCTCAGGGACACCATATATTTT. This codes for CASKYGTPLRDTIYF.

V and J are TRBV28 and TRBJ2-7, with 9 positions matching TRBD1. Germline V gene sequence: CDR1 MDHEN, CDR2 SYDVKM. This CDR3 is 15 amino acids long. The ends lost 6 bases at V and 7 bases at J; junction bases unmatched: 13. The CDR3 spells CASRPRGQGLNEQYF. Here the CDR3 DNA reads TGTGCCAGCAGACCACGGGGACAGGGTTTGAATGAGCAGTACTTC.

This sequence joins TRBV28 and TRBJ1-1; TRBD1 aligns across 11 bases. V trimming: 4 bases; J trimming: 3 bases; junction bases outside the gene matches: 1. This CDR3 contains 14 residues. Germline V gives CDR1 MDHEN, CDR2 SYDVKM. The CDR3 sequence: CASSSGQGDTEAFF. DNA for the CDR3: TGTGCCAGCAGTTCGGGACAGGGGGACACTGAAGCTTTCTTT.

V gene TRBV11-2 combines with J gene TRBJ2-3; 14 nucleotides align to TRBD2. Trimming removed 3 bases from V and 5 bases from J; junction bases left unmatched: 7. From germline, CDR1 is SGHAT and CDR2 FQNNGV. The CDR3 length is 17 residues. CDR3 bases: TGTGCCAGCAGCTTCCTGACTAGCGGGAGGGCCCTAGATACGCAGTATTTT. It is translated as CASSFLTSGRALDTQYF.

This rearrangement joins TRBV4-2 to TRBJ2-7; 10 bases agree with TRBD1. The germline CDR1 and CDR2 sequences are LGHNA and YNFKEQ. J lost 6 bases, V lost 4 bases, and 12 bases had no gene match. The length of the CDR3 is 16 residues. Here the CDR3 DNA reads TGTGCCAGCAGCCTAGGAGGGGAGAGGACAGGGGGCGAGCAGTACTTC. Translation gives CASSLGGERTGGEQYF.

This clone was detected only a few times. CDR3 amino acids: CASSLDPPGQGAYNEQFF. CDR3 sequence (DNA): TGTGCCAGCAGCTTGGATCCGCCGGGACAGGGGGCCTACAATGAGCAGTTCTTC. The genes are TRBV7-2 and TRBJ2-1, with 11 nucleotides matching TRBD1. The CDR3 has 18 residues. The germline CDR1 and CDR2 sequences are SGHTA and FQGNSA. The V segment lost 3 bases and the J segment 2 bases; nucleotides outside the gene matches: 9.

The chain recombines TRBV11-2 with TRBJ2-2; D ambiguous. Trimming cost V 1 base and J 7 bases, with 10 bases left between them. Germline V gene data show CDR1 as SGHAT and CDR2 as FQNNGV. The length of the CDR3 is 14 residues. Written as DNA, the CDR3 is TGTGCCAGCAGCTTAGGGCTAGTTAACGGGGAGCTGTTTTTT. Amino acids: CASSLGLVNGELFF. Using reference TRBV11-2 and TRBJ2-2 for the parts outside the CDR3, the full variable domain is EAGVAQSPRYKIIEKRQSVAFWCNPISGHATLYWYQQILGQGPKLLIQFQNNGVVDDSQLPKDRFSAERLKGVDSTLKIQPAKLEDSAVYLCASSLGLVNGELFFGEGSRLTVL.

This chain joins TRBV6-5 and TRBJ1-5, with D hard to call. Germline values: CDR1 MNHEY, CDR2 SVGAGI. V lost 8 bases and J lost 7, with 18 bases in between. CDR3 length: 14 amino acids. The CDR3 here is CASASIVGEQPQHF. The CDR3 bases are TGTGCCAGCGCCTCCATCGTGGGCGAACAGCCCCAGCATTTT.

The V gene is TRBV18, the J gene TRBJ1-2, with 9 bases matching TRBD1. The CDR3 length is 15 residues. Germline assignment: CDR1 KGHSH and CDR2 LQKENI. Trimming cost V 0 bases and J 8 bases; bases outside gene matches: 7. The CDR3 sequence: CASSPPGQGKDGYTF. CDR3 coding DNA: TGTGCCAGCTCACCACCAGGACAGGGGAAGGACGGCTACACCTTC. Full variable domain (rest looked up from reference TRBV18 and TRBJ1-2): NAGVMQNPRHLVRRRGQEARLRCSPMKGHSHVYWYRQLPEEGLKFMVYLQKENIIDESGMPKERFSAEFPKEGPSILRIQQVVRGDSAAYFCASSPPGQGKDGYTFGSGTRLTVV.

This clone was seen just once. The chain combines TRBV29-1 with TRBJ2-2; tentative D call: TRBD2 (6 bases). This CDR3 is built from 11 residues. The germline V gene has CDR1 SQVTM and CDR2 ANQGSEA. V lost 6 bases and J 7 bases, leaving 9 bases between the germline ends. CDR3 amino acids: CSVRRGGELFF. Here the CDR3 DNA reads TGCAGCGTCAGGAGGGGCGGGGAGCTGTTTTTT.